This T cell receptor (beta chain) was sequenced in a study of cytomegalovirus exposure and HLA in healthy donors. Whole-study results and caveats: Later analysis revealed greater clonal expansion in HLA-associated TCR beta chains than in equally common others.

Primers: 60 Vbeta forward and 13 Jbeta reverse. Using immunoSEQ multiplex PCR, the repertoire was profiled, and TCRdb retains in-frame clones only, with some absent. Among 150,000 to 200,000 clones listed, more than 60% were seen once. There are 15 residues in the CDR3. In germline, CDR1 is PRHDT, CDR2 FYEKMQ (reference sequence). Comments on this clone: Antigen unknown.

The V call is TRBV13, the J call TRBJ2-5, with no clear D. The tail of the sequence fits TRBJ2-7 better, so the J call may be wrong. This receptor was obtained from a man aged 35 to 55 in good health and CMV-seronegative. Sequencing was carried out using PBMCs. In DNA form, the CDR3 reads TGTGCCAGCAGCTTACTAGGAGTTCTTTCCTACGAGCAGTACTTC. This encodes CASSLLGVLSYEQYF.